These 11 T cell receptor beta chains share one sample of origin, sequenced in a study of cytomegalovirus exposure and HLA in healthy donors. PCR involved 60 Vbeta and 13 Jbeta primers. TCRdb keeps only in-frame clones here, not all; method: immunoSEQ multiplex PCR. In all, the sample yields some 180,000 clones. Source material: PBMCs. The origin of the receptors is a man in his thirties or forties in good health and CMV-seronegative.

The rearrangement uses TRBV7-9 and TRBJ1-2; D not resolved. The CDR3 runs 16 residues. Deletions cut 2 bases from V and 0 bases from J, with 13 bases between. Germline CDR1 is SEHNR and CDR2 is FQNEAQ (reference sequence). CDR3 in DNA: TGTGCCAGCAGCTTAAAAGCAGGCCAGGCTAACTATGGCTACACCTTC. This translates into CASSLKAGQANYGYTF.

This rearrangement joins TRBV19 to TRBJ2-1; D is ambiguous. Germline assignment: CDR1 LNHDA and CDR2 SQIVND (reference sequence). Trimming took 5 bases from V and 12 from J, leaving 17 bases between them. CDR3 length: 13 amino acids. In nucleotides, the CDR3 is TGTGCCAGTAGTTCACCCGAGGTAGCATGGCAGTTCTTC. Encoded protein: CASSSPEVAWQFF.

V usage is TRBV7-2 and J usage is TRBJ2-7, with a possible D match to TRBD2 (7 bases). Trimming stripped 3 bases from V and 5 bases from J, with 17 bases between. Germline V CDR1 and CDR2: SGHTA, FQGNSA. The CDR3 consists of 15 residues. This CDR3 reads CASSFLGGGIHEQYF. The CDR3, as DNA: TGTGCCAGCAGCTTTTTAGGGGGGGGCATCCACGAGCAGTACTTC.

The V and J genes are TRBV7-9 and TRBJ1-3, with TRBD1 matching 7 bases. Germline CDR1 SEHNR, CDR2 FQNEAQ (reference sequence). The CDR3 totals 16 residues. With 2 bases clipped from V and 0 bases from J, the junction kept 4 bases outside the gene matches. Here the CDR3 DNA reads TGTGCCAGCAGCTTAACAGGGGACTTCTCTGGAAACACCATATATTTT. This sequence encodes CASSLTGDFSGNTIYF. Complete variable domain (other parts from reference TRBV7-9 and TRBJ1-3): DTGVSQNPRHKITKRGQNVTFRCDPISEHNRLYWYRQTLGQGPEFLTYFQNEAQLEKSRLLSDRFSAERPKGSFSTLEIQRTEQGDSAMYLCASSLTGDFSGNTIYFGEGSWLTVV.

The J gene is TRBJ2-7, the V gene TRBV7-2; 8 bases match TRBD1. V lost 6 bases to trimming and J lost 1 base; unmatched junction nucleotides: 5. Germline lookup yields CDR1 SGHTA and CDR2 FQGNSA. The CDR3 is made up of 14 amino acids. In nucleotides, the CDR3 is TGTGCCAGCAGACACGGACAGGGATCCTACGAGCAGTACTTC. The encoded protein is CASRHGQGSYEQYF.

The chain has TRBV7-9 and TRBJ1-2, with 9 bases that match TRBD1. The CDR3 has 14 amino acids. Germline V gives CDR1 SEHNR, CDR2 FQNEAQ (reference sequence). Trimming removed 5 bases from V and 4 bases from J; junction bases left unmatched: 5. CDR3 amino acids: CASSPRDRAYGYTF. CDR3 bases: TGTGCCAGCAGCCCGAGGGACAGGGCCTATGGCTACACCTTC.

V usage is TRBV20-1 and J usage is TRBJ1-1, with D unresolved. The V end lost 4 bases, the J end lost 5 bases, and 5 bases lay between the germline ends. Per the germline V gene, CDR1 is DFQATT and CDR2 is SNEGSKA (reference sequence). The CDR3 runs 10 residues. The CDR3 DNA reads TGCAGTGCTACCGGGACTGAAGCTTTCTTT. This gives the protein CSATGTEAFF.

This chain joins TRBV6-6 and TRBJ1-5; D may be TRBD1 (5 bases). CDR3 length: 16 amino acids. Trimming took 7 bases from V and 1 from J, leaving 17 bases between them. The germline gives CDR1 MNHNY, CDR2 SVGAGI (reference sequence). DNA of the CDR3: TGTGCCAGCAAAACTTCCACTCAGGGAAGCAATCAGCCCCAGCATTTT. Translated, it gives CASKTSTQGSNQPQHF.

The genes are TRBV19 and TRBJ1-5; the D gene is possibly TRBD1 (5 bases). V lost 2 bases and J lost 5, with 10 bases in between. CDR3 length: 14 amino acids. Germline loops: CDR1 LNHDA, CDR2 SQIVND (reference sequence). The CDR3 reads CASSISGGDQPQHF. CDR3 DNA sequence: TGTGCCAGTAGTATATCGGGGGGGGATCAGCCCCAGCATTTT.

The genes are TRBV6-5 and TRBJ2-3; 8 bases align to TRBD2. CDR1 and CDR2 from the germline V gene are MNHEY and SVGAGI. V shed 4 bases and J 2 bases; nucleotides not matched to a gene: 8. The CDR3 extends over 16 amino acids. This CDR3 reads CASSSTLAALTDTQYF. CDR3 in DNA: TGTGCCAGCAGTTCGACACTAGCGGCCCTCACAGATACGCAGTATTTT.

The gene calls are TRBV5-4 and TRBJ2-7, with 8 bases matching TRBD2. Germline lookup yields CDR1 SGHNT and CDR2 YYREEE (reference sequence). Unmatched junction bases numbered 7, after V lost 7 bases and J lost 4 bases. The length of the CDR3 is 13 residues. The CDR3 nucleotides read TGTGCCAGCTCGGGACTAGGGAAATACGAGCAGTACTTC. Its protein is CASSGLGKYEQYF.